These T cell receptor beta chains were read from a single sample in a study of blood T cells in healthy people across ages. TCRdb called the 5' RACE reads again in MiXCR, with one record for every CDR3 protein. Here the sample spans some 890,000 distinct CDR3 sequences, about 28% being singletons. These data were likewise used in another study, on T cells of mothers and their children.

The specimen was blood. All receptors come from a woman in her 40s in good health. Each CDR3 is given with its conserved first and last residue. The D gene is left open where the match is weak. Clone size, where shown, is once, few, many, or a class for clones that have expanded.

V gene	J gene	D gene	clone size	CDR3 DNA	CDR3 protein
TRBV7-9	TRBJ2-5	NA	NA	TGCGCCAGCATCAGTAGCGGACTCAACCAAGAGACCCAGTACTTC	CASISSGLNQETQYF
TRBV11-2	TRBJ1-1	NA	NA	TGTGCCAGCAGCTTAGTATCGCGGGAAGCTTTCTTT	CASSLVSREAFF
TRBV9	TRBJ1-1	TRBD1	NA	TGTGCCAGCAGCCCACTCGGGACAGGGAACACTGAAGCTTTCTTT	CASSPLGTGNTEAFF
TRBV28	TRBJ1-6	NA	few	TGTGCCAGCAGTGGGCTAAGTTTACGGGTACACTCACCCCTCCACTTT	CASSGLSLRVHSPLHF
TRBV5-1	TRBJ2-3	TRBD2	few	TGCGCCAGCAGCTCTGTAGCGGGGGCAGATACGCAGTATTTT	CASSSVAGADTQYF
TRBV4-2	TRBJ2-7	NA	few	TGTGCCGGCAGCCAAGATGGTGCAGGGTACTTC	CAGSQDGAGYF
TRBV5-5	TRBJ2-7	NA	NA	TGTGCCACCAGTGATCCTCAGGGGGGAACCTACGAGCAGTACTTC	CATSDPQGGTYEQYF
TRBV28	TRBJ1-4	NA	few	TGTGCCAGCAGTTTTACGAGGGGGAGTGAAAAACTGTTTTTT	CASSFTRGSEKLFF
TRBV20-1	TRBJ2-2	NA	few	TGCAGTGCTAGGATGGTAGCCCTAAACACCGGGGAGCTGTTTTTT	CSARMVALNTGELFF
TRBV20-1	TRBJ1-2	NA	NA	TGCAGTGCTGCATCCGGGGGTGAAAGATCGAGGGGCCACACCTTC	CSAASGGERSRGHTF
TRBV7-9	TRBJ2-3	NA	NA	TGTGCCAGCAGCTCGACAGCAGATACGCAGTATTTT	CASSSTADTQYF
TRBV18	TRBJ2-7	NA	NA	TGTGCCAGCTCACCATCGGCTAGATTCAATGAGCAGTACTTC	CASSPSARFNEQYF
TRBV20-1	TRBJ2-5	TRBD2	few	TGCAGTGCAAGCGGGGGGGCGGAGACCCAGTACTTC	CSASGGAETQYF
TRBV15	TRBJ1-1	NA	few	TGTGCCACCACCTCTGGAGTGAACACTGAAGCTTTCTTT	CATTSGVNTEAFF
TRBV27	TRBJ1-2	NA	few	TGTGCCAGCAAAACCGGTGGTGGCGGCTACACCTTC	CASKTGGGGYTF
TRBV28	TRBJ2-7	NA	many	TGTGCCAGCAGTTTACGAGGGAAGAGCTCCTACGAGCAGTACTTC	CASSLRGKSSYEQYF
TRBV2	TRBJ2-7	NA	many	TGTGCCAGCGGGTCGGCCGGCTACGAGCAGTACTTC	CASGSAGYEQYF
TRBV29-1	TRBJ2-3	NA	NA	TGCAGCTTTCGGTGGGGCAGTCGCACAGATACGCAGTATTTT	CSFRWGSRTDTQYF
TRBV20-1	TRBJ1-2	TRBD1	many	TGCAGTGCTAGAGGGTCAGCCAGACAGGGTTTCATAGTGGATGGCTACACCTTC	CSARGSARQGFIVDGYTF
TRBV3-1	TRBJ2-3	NA	NA	TGTGCCAGCAGCCAAGGAACTTCCAGCTACACAGATACGCAGTATTTT	CASSQGTSSYTDTQYF
TRBV7-6	TRBJ2-7	TRBD1	few	TGTGCCAGCAGCCCCGGGACAGGGGTAACCTACGAGCAGTACTTC	CASSPGTGVTYEQYF
TRBV2	TRBJ2-3	NA	NA	TGTGCCAGCCCTCGGTCCACAGATACGCAGTATTTT	CASPRSTDTQYF
TRBV27	TRBJ2-4	TRBD2	NA	TGTGTCAGCAGGCTCTGGGCTAGCGGAGCCAAGAACATTCAGTACTTC	CVSRLWASGAKNIQYF
TRBV28	TRBJ2-7	NA	NA	TGTGCCAGCAGCTCCCCACAATACGAGCAGTACTTC	CASSSPQYEQYF
TRBV20-1	TRBJ2-3	NA	NA	TGCAGTGCAACATCCAATACGCAGTATTTT	CSATSNTQYF
TRBV4-3	TRBJ1-1	NA	few	TGCGCCAGCAGCCACGGGCTGGGCAGAAGTTACCTTGGGGCTTTCTTT	CASSHGLGRSYLGAFF
TRBV4-1	TRBJ2-3	TRBD1	NA	TGCGCCAGCGGCCGGGACGGGACAGGGGATATCGGTACGCAGTATTTT	CASGRDGTGDIGTQYF
TRBV20-1	TRBJ2-7	NA	few	TGCAGTGCTAGGCGCCGGGGACACGTTCAATACGAGCAGTACTTC	CSARRRGHVQYEQYF
TRBV12-3/TRBV12-4	TRBJ2-1	NA	many	TGTGCCAGCAGCCCCCGGACCTACAATGAGCAGTTCTTC	CASSPRTYNEQFF
TRBV28	TRBJ2-3	TRBD1	NA	TGTGCCGGCAGTCAGGGGGAATATACGCAGTATTTT	CAGSQGEYTQYF
TRBV7-9	TRBJ1-1	NA	many	TGTGCCAGCAGCGGGGTCTATACCACTGAAGCTTTCTTT	CASSGVYTTEAFF
TRBV27	TRBJ2-3	NA	NA	TGTGCCAGCAGTTACTTCACCACAGATACGCAGTATTTT	CASSYFTTDTQYF
TRBV9	TRBJ1-1	TRBD1	few	TGTGCCAGCAGTAGTTGGACAGGGGGCTTAGATACTGAAGCTTTCTTT	CASSSWTGGLDTEAFF
TRBV19	TRBJ2-7	NA	many	TGTGCCAGTAGTTCTACTCCAGGGGTCTCCTACGAGCAGTACTTC	CASSSTPGVSYEQYF
TRBV15	TRBJ1-2	TRBD1	NA	TGTGCCACCAGCAGAGCCGGGACAGAGATTAACTATGGCTACACCTTC	CATSRAGTEINYGYTF
TRBV28	TRBJ1-2	NA	NA	TGTGCCAGCAGTGACCCTGAGGGAATTGGCTACACCTTC	CASSDPEGIGYTF
TRBV29-1	TRBJ1-2	NA	few	TGCAGCGTCCCGTCCCGGGCCTATGGCTACACCTTC	CSVPSRAYGYTF
TRBV20-1	TRBJ2-3	NA	NA	TGCAGTGCTAGAGACGCCGGGACTAGCACAGATACGCAGTATTTT	CSARDAGTSTDTQYF
TRBV5-1	TRBJ1-3	NA	few	TGCGCCAGCAGCGAATTCGTGACATCTGGAAACACCATATATTTT	CASSEFVTSGNTIYF
TRBV7-9	TRBJ2-1	TRBD1	few	TGTGCCAGCAGCCCGAGGATGACAGGGGGCTACAATGAGCAGTTCTTC	CASSPRMTGGYNEQFF
TRBV28	TRBJ2-3	TRBD2	many	TGCGCCAGCAGCCTAGGACTAGCGGACACAGATACGCAGTATTTT	CASSLGLADTDTQYF
TRBV20-1	TRBJ2-5	NA	many	TGCAGTGCTAGAGGGTGGGACCAAGAGACCCAGTACTTC	CSARGWDQETQYF
TRBV20-1	TRBJ2-7	NA	NA	TGCAGTGCTAGAGAGTTATCGGACAGCAACAATGAGCAGTACTTC	CSARELSDSNNEQYF
TRBV9	TRBJ2-1	TRBD2	many	TGTGCCAGCAGCGTCCACCCCCCGGAACAGACTAGCACCTACAATGAGCAGTTCTTC	CASSVHPPEQTSTYNEQFF
TRBV15	TRBJ1-2	TRBD1	few	TGTGCCACCAGCAGAGGTGTTTTCCGGGACAGCCCTACTCATGGCTACACCTTC	CATSRGVFRDSPTHGYTF
TRBV28	TRBJ2-5	NA	many	TGTGCCAGCAGTTTAGGGGCAGGGGGGTACCAAGAGACCCAGTACTTC	CASSLGAGGYQETQYF
TRBV18	TRBJ1-2	NA	few	TGTGCCAGCTCACCAAGGGAAGGGGACTCAGCTAACTATGGCTACACCTTC	CASSPREGDSANYGYTF
TRBV11-1	TRBJ2-3	TRBD2	NA	TGTGCCAGCAGCTCTGTTCTAGCGGGGGCCTACACAGATACGCAGTATTTT	CASSSVLAGAYTDTQYF
TRBV28	TRBJ1-1	TRBD1	NA	TGTGCCAGCAGCCCATCTCGGACAGGGATATTAGGCACTGAAGCTTTCTTT	CASSPSRTGILGTEAFF
TRBV9	TRBJ2-7	TRBD1	NA	TGTGCCAGCAGCGCCAGACTCGGACAGGGAATCTACGAGCAGTACTTC	CASSARLGQGIYEQYF
TRBV13	TRBJ2-3	NA	NA	TGTGCCGGCAGCTTACTGGCTAGCACAGATACGCAGTATTTT	CAGSLLASTDTQYF
TRBV29-1	TRBJ2-1	TRBD2	many	TGCAGCGTTGAAGAGGGCCTAGCGGGGAGCTCCTACAATGAGCAGTTCTTC	CSVEEGLAGSSYNEQFF
TRBV5-5	TRBJ1-5	TRBD1	few	TGTGCCAGCAGCTTGACCGAGACAGGGAACAATCAGCCCCAGCATTTT	CASSLTETGNNQPQHF
TRBV7-3	TRBJ2-1	NA	few	TGTGCCGGCAGCTTAATAGTTGGCAATGAGCAGTTCTTC	CAGSLIVGNEQFF
TRBV27	TRBJ1-4	NA	NA	TGTGCCAGCATGACTGGGACTGAACCAACTAATGAAAAACTGTTTTTT	CASMTGTEPTNEKLFF